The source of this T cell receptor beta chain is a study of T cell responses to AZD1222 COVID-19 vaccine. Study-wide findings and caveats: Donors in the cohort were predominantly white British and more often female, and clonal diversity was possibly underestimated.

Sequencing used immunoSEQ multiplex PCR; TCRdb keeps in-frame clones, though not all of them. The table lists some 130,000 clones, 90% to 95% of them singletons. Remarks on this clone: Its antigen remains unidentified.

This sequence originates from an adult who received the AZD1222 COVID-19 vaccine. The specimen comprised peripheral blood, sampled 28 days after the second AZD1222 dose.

The CDR3 reads CASSQVLADYNEQFF. The CDR3 DNA reads as TGCGCCAGCAGCCAAGTACTAGCGGACTACAATGAGCAGTTCTTC. The V call is TRBV4-1, the J call TRBJ2-1, with TRBD2 identical over 8 bases. Germline lookup yields CDR1 MGHRA and CDR2 YSYEKL. This CDR3 region has 15 residues. V lost 1 base and J lost 3; bases outside the gene matches: 2.